Following are 2 T cell receptor beta chains from one sample sequenced in a study of shared T cell receptors in the human thymus (dated by TCRdb to 2020 to 2022). Library construction relied on the immunoSEQ multiplex PCR assay. TCRdb limited this immuneACCESS table to in-frame rearrangements with V and J called. A share of clones is missing; checked studies link under half to unresolved V genes, and the rest is unexplained. The sample records roughly 68,000 clones, 90% to 95% of which are singletons. The top ten hold roughly 0.033% of the sample. The sequenced sample was thymocytes. The source of these receptors is a human donor.

This chain connects TRBV29-1 to TRBJ2-7; no definite D call. The V and J ends lost 5 bases and 3 bases respectively, with 11 bases between them. The CDR3 consists of 12 residues. Germline-derived CDR1 and CDR2 are SQVTM and ANQGSEA. The CDR3 DNA reads as TGCAGCGTTTTACACGGGTTCTACGAGCAGTACTTC. As protein: CSVLHGFYEQYF.

The chain joins TRBV4-1 to TRBJ2-7, with TRBD2 matching 9 bases. CDR1 and CDR2 from the germline V gene are MGHRA and YSYEKL. The V segment lost 1 base and the J segment 2 bases; nucleotides outside the gene matches: 9. The CDR3 is 17 residues long. The DNA of the CDR3 is TGCGCCAGCAGCCAAGCCGGCGGAGCGGGGGGTGCCTACGAGCAGTACTTC. Its translation is CASSQAGGAGGAYEQYF.